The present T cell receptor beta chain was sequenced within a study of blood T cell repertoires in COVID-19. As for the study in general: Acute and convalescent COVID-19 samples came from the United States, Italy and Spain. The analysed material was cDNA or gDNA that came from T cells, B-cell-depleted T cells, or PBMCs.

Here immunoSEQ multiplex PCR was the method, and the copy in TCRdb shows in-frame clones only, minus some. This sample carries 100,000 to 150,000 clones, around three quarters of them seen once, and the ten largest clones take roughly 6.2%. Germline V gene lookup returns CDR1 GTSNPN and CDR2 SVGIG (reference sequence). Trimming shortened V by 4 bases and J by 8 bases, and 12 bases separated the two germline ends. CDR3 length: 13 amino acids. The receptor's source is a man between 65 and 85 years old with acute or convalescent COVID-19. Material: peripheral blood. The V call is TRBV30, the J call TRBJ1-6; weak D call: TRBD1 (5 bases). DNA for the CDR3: TGTGCCTGGACTGGCCAGGGTGATTCACCCCTCCACTTT. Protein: CAWTGQGDSPLHF.